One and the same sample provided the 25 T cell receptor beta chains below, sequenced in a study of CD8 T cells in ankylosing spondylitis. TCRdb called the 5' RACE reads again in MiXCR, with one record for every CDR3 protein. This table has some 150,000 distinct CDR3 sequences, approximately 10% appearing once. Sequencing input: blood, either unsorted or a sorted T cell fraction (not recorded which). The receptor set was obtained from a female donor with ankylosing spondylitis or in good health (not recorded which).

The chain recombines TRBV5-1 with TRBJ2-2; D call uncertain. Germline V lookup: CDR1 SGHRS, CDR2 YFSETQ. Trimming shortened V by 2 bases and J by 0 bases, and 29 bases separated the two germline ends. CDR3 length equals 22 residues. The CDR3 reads CASSFTYIQPSNVKTNTGELFF. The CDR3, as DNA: TGCGCCAGCAGCTTCACCTATATCCAGCCCTCGAACGTGAAAACGAACACCGGGGAGCTGTTTTTT.

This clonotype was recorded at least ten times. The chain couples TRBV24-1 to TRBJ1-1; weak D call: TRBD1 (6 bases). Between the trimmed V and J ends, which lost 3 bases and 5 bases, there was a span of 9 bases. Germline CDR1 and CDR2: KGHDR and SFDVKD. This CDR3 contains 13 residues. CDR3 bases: TGTGCCACCAGTGATCAACAGGGTACTGAAGCTTTCTTT. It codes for CATSDQQGTEAFF.

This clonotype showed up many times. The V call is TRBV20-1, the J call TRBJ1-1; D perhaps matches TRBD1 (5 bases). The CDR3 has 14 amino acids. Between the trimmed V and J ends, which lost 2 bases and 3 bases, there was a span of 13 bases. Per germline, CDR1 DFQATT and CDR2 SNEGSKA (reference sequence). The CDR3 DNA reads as TGCAGTGCTAGAATCCCCTCGGGGGACACTGAAGCTTTCTTT. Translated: CSARIPSGDTEAFF.

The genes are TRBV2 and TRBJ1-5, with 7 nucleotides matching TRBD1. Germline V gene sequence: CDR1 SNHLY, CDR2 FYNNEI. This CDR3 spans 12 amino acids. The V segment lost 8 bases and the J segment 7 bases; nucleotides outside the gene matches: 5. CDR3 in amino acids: CASAGGGQPQHF. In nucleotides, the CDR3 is TGTGCCAGCGCAGGGGGAGGCCAGCCCCAGCATTTT.

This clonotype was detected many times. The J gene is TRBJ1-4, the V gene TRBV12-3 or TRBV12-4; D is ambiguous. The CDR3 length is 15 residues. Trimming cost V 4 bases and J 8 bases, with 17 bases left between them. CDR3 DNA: TGTGCCAGCAGTTCCTCCTCCAGTGATTGGGAAAAACTGTTTTTT. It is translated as CASSSSSSDWEKLFF.

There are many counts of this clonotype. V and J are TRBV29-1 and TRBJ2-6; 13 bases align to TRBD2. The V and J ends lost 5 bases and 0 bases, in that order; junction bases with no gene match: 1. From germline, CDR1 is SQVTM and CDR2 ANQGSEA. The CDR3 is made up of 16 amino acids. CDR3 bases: TGCAGCGTTCGGACTAGCGGGAGCTCTGGGGCCAACGTCCTGACTTTC. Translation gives CSVRTSGSSGANVLTF.

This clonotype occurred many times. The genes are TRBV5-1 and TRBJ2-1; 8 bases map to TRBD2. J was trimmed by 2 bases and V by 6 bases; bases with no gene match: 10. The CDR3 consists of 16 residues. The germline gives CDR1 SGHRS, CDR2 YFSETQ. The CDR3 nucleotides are TGCGCCAGCACAACGGGGGGGTCACTTACCTACAATGAGCAGTTCTTC. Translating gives CASTTGGSLTYNEQFF.

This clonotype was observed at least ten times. CDR3 sequence: CSARGPFSGVGNIQYF. The CDR3 DNA reads TGCAGTGCTAGAGGTCCTTTCAGCGGGGTTGGAAACATTCAGTACTTC. The V call is TRBV20-1, the J call TRBJ2-4; TRBD2 matches at 7 bases. Losses at the gene ends were 1 base for V and 6 bases for J; bases not matched to a gene: 12. This CDR3 has 16 residues. In germline, CDR1 is DFQATT, CDR2 SNEGSKA (reference sequence).

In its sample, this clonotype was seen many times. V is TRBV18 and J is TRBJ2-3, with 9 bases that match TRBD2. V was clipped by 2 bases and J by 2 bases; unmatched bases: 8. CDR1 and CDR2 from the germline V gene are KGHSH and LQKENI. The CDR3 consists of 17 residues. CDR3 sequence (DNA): TGTGCCAGCTCACCATATATGACTAGCGGAGACACAGATACGCAGTATTTT. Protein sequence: CASSPYMTSGDTDTQYF. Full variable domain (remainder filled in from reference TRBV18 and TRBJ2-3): NAGVMQNPRHLVRRRGQEARLRCSPMKGHSHVYWYRQLPEEGLKFMVYLQKENIIDESGMPKERFSAEFPKEGPSILRIQQVVRGDSAAYFCASSPYMTSGDTDTQYFGPGTRLTVL.

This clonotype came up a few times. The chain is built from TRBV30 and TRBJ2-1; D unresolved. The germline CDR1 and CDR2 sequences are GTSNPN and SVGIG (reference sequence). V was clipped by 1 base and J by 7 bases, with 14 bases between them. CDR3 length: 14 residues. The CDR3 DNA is TGTGCCTGGAGTGGTGGCGGTTCCGGGAATGAGCAGTTCTTC. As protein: CAWSGGGSGNEQFF.

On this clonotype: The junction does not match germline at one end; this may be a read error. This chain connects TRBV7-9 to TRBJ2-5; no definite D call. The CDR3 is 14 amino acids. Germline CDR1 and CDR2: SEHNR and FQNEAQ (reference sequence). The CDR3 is CASSLDTAQGTQYF. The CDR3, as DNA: TGTGCCAGCAGCTTAGATACTGCTCAAGGGACCCAGTACTTC. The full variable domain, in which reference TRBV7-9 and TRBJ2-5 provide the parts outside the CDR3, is DTGVSQNPRHKITKRGQNVTFRCDPISEHNRLYWYRQTLGQGPEFLTYFQNEAQLEKSRLLSDRFSAERPKGSFSTLEIQRTEQGDSAMYLCASSLDTAQGTQYFGPGTRLLVL.

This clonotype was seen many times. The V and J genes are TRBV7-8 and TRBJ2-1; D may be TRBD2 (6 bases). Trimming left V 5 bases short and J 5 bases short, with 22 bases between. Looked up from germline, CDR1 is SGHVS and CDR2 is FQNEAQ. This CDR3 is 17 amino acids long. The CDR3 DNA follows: TGTGCCAGCAGCCCCGCGATAGCGGAGGGTTGGGACAATGAGCAGTTCTTC. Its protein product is CASSPAIAEGWDNEQFF.

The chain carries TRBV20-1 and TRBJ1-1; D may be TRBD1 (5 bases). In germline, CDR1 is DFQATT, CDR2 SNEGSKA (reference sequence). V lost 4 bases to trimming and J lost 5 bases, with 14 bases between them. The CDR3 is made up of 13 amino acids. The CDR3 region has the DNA TGCAGTGCTATACCCAGTGGGGGGACTGAAGCTTTCTTT. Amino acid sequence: CSAIPSGGTEAFF.

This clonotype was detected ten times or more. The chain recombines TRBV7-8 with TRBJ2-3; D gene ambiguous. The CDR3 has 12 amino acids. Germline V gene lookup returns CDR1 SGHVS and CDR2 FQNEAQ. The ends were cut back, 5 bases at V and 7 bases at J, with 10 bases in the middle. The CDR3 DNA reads TGTGCCAGCAGCCCGCTTGCGCATACGCAGTATTTT. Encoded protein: CASSPLAHTQYF. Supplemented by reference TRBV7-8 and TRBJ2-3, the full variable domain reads GAGVSQSPRYKVAKRGQDVALRCDPISGHVSLFWYQQALGQGPEFLTYFQNEAQLDKSGLPSDRFFAERPEGSVSTLKIQRTQQEDSAVYLCASSPLAHTQYFGPGTRLTVL.

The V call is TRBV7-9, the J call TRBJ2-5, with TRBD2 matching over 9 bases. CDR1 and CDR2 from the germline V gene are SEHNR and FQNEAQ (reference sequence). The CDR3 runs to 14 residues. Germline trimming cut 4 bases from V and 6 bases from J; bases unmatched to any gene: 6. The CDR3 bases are TGTGCCAGCAGCTCAGGCGGGAGGGATAAGACCCAGTACTTC. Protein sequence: CASSSGGRDKTQYF.

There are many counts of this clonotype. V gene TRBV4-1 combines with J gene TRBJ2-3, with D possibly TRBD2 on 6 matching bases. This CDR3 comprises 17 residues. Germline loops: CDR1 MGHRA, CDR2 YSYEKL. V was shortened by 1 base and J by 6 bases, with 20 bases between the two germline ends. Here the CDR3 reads CASSQGPPKGTRDTQYF. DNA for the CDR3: TGCGCCAGCAGCCAAGGGCCCCCTAAAGGGACTCGGGATACGCAGTATTTT.

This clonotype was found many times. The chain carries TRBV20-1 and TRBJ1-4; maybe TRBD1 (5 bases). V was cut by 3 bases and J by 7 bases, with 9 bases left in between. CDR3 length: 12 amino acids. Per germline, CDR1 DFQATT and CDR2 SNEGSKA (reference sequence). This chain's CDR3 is CSARTDGEKLFF. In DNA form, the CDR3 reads TGCAGTGCTAGGACAGATGGTGAAAAACTGTTTTTT.

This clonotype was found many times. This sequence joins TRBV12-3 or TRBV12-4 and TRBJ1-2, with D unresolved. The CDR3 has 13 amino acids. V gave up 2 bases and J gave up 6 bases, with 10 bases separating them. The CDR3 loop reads CASSLIVDDGYTF. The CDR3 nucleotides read TGTGCCAGCAGTTTAATCGTTGATGATGGCTACACCTTC.

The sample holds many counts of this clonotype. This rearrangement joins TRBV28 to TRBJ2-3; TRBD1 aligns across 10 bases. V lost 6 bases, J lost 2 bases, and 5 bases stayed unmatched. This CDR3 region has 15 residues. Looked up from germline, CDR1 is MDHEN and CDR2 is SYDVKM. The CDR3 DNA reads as TGTGCCAGCAGCCGACAGGGGGCTTTCACAGATACGCAGTATTTT. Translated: CASSRQGAFTDTQYF.

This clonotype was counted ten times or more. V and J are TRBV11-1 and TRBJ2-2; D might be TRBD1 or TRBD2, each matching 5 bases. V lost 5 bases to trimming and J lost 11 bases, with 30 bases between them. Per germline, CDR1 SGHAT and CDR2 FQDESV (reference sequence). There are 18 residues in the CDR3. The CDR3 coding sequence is TGTGCCAGCAGCCCGCTTTTCCCTGAAACGCCGGGGCTTGGTGAGCTGTTTTTT. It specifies CASSPLFPETPGLGELFF.

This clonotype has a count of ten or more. CDR3 in DNA: TGTGCCAGCAGTTTAATAGGGGGGGGTCAGCCCCAGCATTTT. Translated, it gives CASSLIGGGQPQHF. The chain has TRBV28 and TRBJ1-5; a possible D gene is TRBD1 (6 bases). CDR3 length: 14 amino acids. The V end lost 2 bases, the J end lost 6 bases, and 11 bases lay between the germline ends. Looked up from germline, CDR1 is MDHEN and CDR2 is SYDVKM.

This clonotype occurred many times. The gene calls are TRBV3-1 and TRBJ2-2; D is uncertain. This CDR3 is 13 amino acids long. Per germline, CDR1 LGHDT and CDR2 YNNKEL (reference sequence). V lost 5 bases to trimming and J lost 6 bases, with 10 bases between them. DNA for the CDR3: TGTGCCAGCAGCTACCTAGTATCCGGGGAGCTGTTTTTT. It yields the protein CASSYLVSGELFF.

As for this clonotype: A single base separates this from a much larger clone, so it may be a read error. The chain's CDR3 is CASRFAGETHYF. The CDR3 nucleotides are TGTGCCAGCAGATTCGCAGGAGAGACCCACTACTTC. The V gene is TRBV2, the J gene TRBJ2-5; the D is unclear. The CDR3 runs 12 residues. The germline V gene encodes CDR1 SNHLY and CDR2 FYNNEI.

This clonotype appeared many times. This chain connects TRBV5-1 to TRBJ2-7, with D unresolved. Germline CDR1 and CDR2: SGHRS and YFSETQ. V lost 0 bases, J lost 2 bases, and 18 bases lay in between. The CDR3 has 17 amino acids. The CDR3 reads CASSLGAESRSPYEQYF. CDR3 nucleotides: TGCGCCAGCAGCTTGGGGGCGGAATCAAGGTCTCCCTACGAGCAGTACTTC.

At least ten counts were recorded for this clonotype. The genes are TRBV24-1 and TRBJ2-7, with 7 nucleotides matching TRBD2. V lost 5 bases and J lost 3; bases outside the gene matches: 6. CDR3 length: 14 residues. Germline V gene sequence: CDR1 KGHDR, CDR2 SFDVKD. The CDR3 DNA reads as TGTGCCACCAGTGCGGCGGGAGTATTCTACGAGCAGTACTTC. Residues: CATSAAGVFYEQYF.